This TCR beta chain is drawn from a study of blood T cells in healthy people across ages. Study-wide findings and caveats: Both naive CD4+ cell counts and diversity were greater in long-lived donors than in aged donors. Diversity estimates from one million T cells were considered underestimates.

As regards this clonotype: Its antigen is not known.

V was trimmed by 4 bases and J by 2 bases, leaving 9 bases between them. The CDR3 length is 12 residues. Per the germline V gene, CDR1 is SQVTM and CDR2 is ANQGSEA. For the second PCR, which ran for 7 to 11 cycles, a sample-barcoded 5' primer and a J-beta primer mix were used. TCRdb called the 5' RACE reads again in MiXCR, with one record for every CDR3 protein. This sample yields roughly 800,000 distinct CDR3 sequences, of which nearly 60% are seen a single time; about 20% belongs to the top ten. The sample taken for sequencing was blood. The origin of this receptor is a young man in good health. The chain joins TRBV29-1 to TRBJ2-7; no clear D. CDR3 bases: TGCAGCGTTGCCAAGGCTACCTACGAGCAGTACTTC. It encodes CSVAKATYEQYF.